The source of this TCR delta chain is a study of Vδ1+ human thymocytes. Study-level results: Despite high sort purity, about a fifth of thymic T cell receptor delta sequences were Vdelta2. Bulk repertoire data may be misinterpreted because of unexpected Vdelta2 sequences. Thymic TRG and TRD repertoires appeared highly polyclonal.

In this sample, this clone turned up a few times. Its antigen is as yet unknown. Sequences come from RNA converted to cDNA by reverse transcription. The CDR3 regions were amplified by multiplex PCR from V-gene primers to a constant-region primer. TCRdb processed the multiplex PCR reads again with the CATT caller. The sample lists 20,000 to 25,000 delta-chain clones, 25% to 30% occurring once. CDR1 is TSWWSYY and CDR2 is QGS in the germline V gene. The CDR3 covers 21 residues. V was clipped by 2 bases and J by 0 bases; unmatched bases: 17. Alphabeta T cells were depleted, then CD3+ Vdelta1+ Vdelta2- thymocytes were FACS-sorted.

The chain has TRDV1 and TRDJ1; 11 bases fit TRDD3. The sequence came from a boy younger than two who had congenital heart surgery. Source material: Vdelta1+ gamma-delta thymocytes from the thymus. Regarding subset: FACS-sorted CD3+ TCRalphabeta- TCRVdelta1+ TCRVdelta2- thymocytes. CDR3 sequence (DNA): TGTGCTCTTGGGGAATCCGGCCTTCCTATTTGGGGGATACGGAACACCGATAAACTCATCTTT. Protein product: CALGESGLPIWGIRNTDKLIF.